A selection of T cell receptor beta chains follows, all from one sample in a study of shared clonotypes between healthy human individuals. The table came from immunoSEQ multiplex PCR; TCRdb's copy has only in-frame clones and leaves some out. This sample has some 2 million clones, with approximately 94% found just once. Material: naive CD8+ T cells sorted from blood. The origin of the receptors is a man in his late teens or twenties in good health. Both conserved end residues are part of each CDR3. Clone sizes are given selectively: once, few, many, or a class where the clone is expanded.

V: TRBV6-5; J: TRBJ1-2; size: .; CDR3: CASSYSGDRVYGYTF
V: TRBV28; J: TRBJ2-6; size: .; CDR3: CASSVDRGSMANVLTF
V: TRBV5-4; J: TRBJ2-7; size: once; CDR3: CASSSDPTYEQYF
V: TRBV4-3; J: TRBJ2-1; size: .; CDR3: CASSQRLENEQFF
V: TRBV5-6; J: TRBJ2-1; size: .; CDR3: CASSLTSGRALVSNEQFF
V: TRBV29-1; J: .; size: .; CDR3: CSVEGDRDYEQYF
V: TRBV25-1; J: TRBJ1-4; size: .; CDR3: CASSELGRGERDEKLFF
V: TRBV7-9; J: TRBJ2-7; size: .; CDR3: CASSLVGSSYEQYF
V: TRBV4-1; J: TRBJ2-7; size: .; CDR3: CASSQPGLLYEQYF
V: TRBV4-1; J: TRBJ2-1; size: .; CDR3: CASSQEKLVVGNEQFF
V: TRBV7-9; J: TRBJ2-7; size: .; CDR3: CASSDRDRASYEQYF
V: TRBV19; J: TRBJ2-7; size: .; CDR3: CATGRTGAYEQYF
V: TRBV27; J: TRBJ2-3; size: .; CDR3: CATTGLDGTDTQYF
V: TRBV14; J: TRBJ1-6; size: .; CDR3: CASSHTGQGFLSSYNSPLHF
V: TRBV11-2; J: TRBJ2-7; size: .; CDR3: CASSLGAGPSYEQYF
V: TRBV5-6; J: TRBJ2-7; size: .; CDR3: CASSAPGQDYEQYF
V: TRBV29-1; J: TRBJ1-1; size: .; CDR3: CSAGTAYNTEAFF
V: TRBV7-9; J: TRBJ2-2; size: .; CDR3: CASSLGAARELFF
V: TRBV19; J: TRBJ1-4; size: .; CDR3: CASSIVGEKLFF
V: TRBV6-5; J: TRBJ2-7; size: .; CDR3: CAGAAGEGYEQYF
V: TRBV7-9; J: TRBJ1-1; size: .; CDR3: CASSLLTRGPRTEAFF
V: TRBV6-5; J: TRBJ2-5; size: .; CDR3: CASSYSLAEYQETQYF
V: TRBV6-5; J: TRBJ2-2; size: .; CDR3: CASSYLKEFTGELFF
V: TRBV2; J: TRBJ2-6; size: .; CDR3: CAAEGAAGANVLTF
V: TRBV11-1; J: TRBJ2-5; size: .; CDR3: CASSLGGGAGETQYF
V: TRBV30; J: TRBJ2-3; size: many; CDR3: CAWSLDSDTQYF
V: TRBV9; J: TRBJ1-4; size: once; CDR3: CASREQGSTNEKLFF